This T cell receptor beta chain was captured by sequencing in a study of sequential checkpoint blockade in melanoma (dated by TCRdb to the late 2010s). In terms of the full investigation: Using 1:1 randomization, the trial assigned patients either to first-line nivolumab followed by ipilimumab (arm A) or to ipilimumab followed by nivolumab (arm B). Maintenance nivolumab was given following each of the two trial sequences.

The paper as a whole reports these results and caveats: Larger, independent patient cohorts are needed to validate the response-prediction model that combines TCR metrics and mutation burden.

For this clone: It has no known antigen specificity. There are no base qualities to consult, and no much larger clone falls within one base.

The CDR3 holds 17 amino acids from the cysteine to the phenylalanine. The kept DNA is CDR3 alone, 51 bases in frame from the first base. CDR1 and CDR2, per the germline V gene (reference sequence), are SEHNR and FQNEAQ. The V end gives up 1 base and the J end 7 bases, leaving 11 bases in the junction not matched to a gene. The sample's treatment or condition, from its label and the paper: randomized to nivolumab then ipilimumab (arm A) or the reverse (arm B). None of the trial patients had been given prior DNA-damaging chemotherapy. Live CD3+CD8+ cells negative for CD19 and CD56 were sorted from thawed PBMCs on a FACS Aria II flow cytometer. CheckMate 064, a randomized, open-label phase II trial of sequential checkpoint blockade, was the source of the samples, all of which came from patients with melanoma. Leukapheresis was used to collect peripheral blood mononuclear cells, which were then purified with Ficoll-Paque and frozen in human serum with roughly 10% DMSO. Purity of sorted blood CD3+CD8+ cells was verified at >98% immediately after sorting, followed by DNA extraction.

The immunoSEQ Assay was used to immunosequence TCRbeta CDR3 regions from genomic DNA. Prior to high-throughput sequencing, genomic DNA was amplified by bias-controlled multiplex PCR. On the authors' methods: To quantify the absolute abundance of each unique TCRbeta CDR3 region, the sequences were collapsed and filtered. Clonality, defined as 1 minus Pielou's evenness, was calculated using only productive rearrangements. Clones with significantly greater frequencies in on-treatment versus baseline samples were identified using a previously published method. TCRdb took this table from immuneACCESS and kept in-frame rearrangements with V and J called. Such tables lack part of the clones; where checked against another copy, unresolved V genes explain under half of the gap, and the rest is unexplained. V and J calls and clone size follow that table, whereas D and trimming were derived from the DNA. A total of tens of thousands of clones appear in this sample, approximately 85% of them only once. The ten biggest clones cover 5.5% of the sample.

This TCR came from a human donor with melanoma. This specimen consisted of CD8+ T cells sorted from blood (inferred from file names), obtained from a patient given nivolumab and ipilimumab in sequence. The rearrangement combines TRBV7-9 with TRBJ2-2; 8 nucleotides in the junction match TRBD2. DNA sequence: TGTGCCAGCAGCTTAGAGTTTAAGCGGGGGAATCACGGGGAGCTGTTTTTT. The encoded protein is CASSLEFKRGNHGELFF.